This T cell receptor beta chain was observed in a study of cytomegalovirus exposure and HLA in healthy donors. Study as a whole: T cells numbering about 180 million yielded more than 100 million unique TCR beta sequences in an earlier analysis. There were 65 million to 85 million unique TCRs (from HLA-typed donors) in an early data release. Study-wide results and caveats: A further, later analysis showed that HLA-associated TCR beta chains (compared with equally common others) were more clonally expanded. A list of 150 to 200 TCR beta chains associated with cytomegalovirus was given.

The PCR employed 60 Vbeta primers together with 13 Jbeta primers. Using immunoSEQ multiplex PCR, the repertoire was profiled, and TCRdb retains in-frame clones only, with some absent. The sample has 40,000 to 55,000 clones, around three quarters seen once. The CDR3 is 15 amino acids. Notes on this clone: The antigen is unknown.

Sequencing was performed on PBMCs. The sequence derives from a man aged 25 to 45 in good health and CMV-seropositive. This chain connects TRBV1 to TRBJ2-7; the table's D call, TRBD2, has no DNA check behind it. TRBV1 is a pseudogene. Here the CDR3 DNA reads TGCACCAGCAGCCAAGCCGAGGAAGTTTCATACGAGCAGTACTTC. Amino acids: CTSSQAEEVSYEQYF.